Shown below are 19 T cell receptor beta chains from a single sample sequenced in a study of CD8+CD57+ T cells in acquired aplastic anemia. The template for TCR beta VDJ and CDR3 sequence profiling was genomic DNA. MiXCR was run by TCRdb on the reads, yielding one entry per CDR3 protein. The sample contains hundreds of thousands of distinct CDR3 sequences, roughly 64% of which appear only once. Sequences were obtained from sorted CD4+, CD8+, or CD8+CD57+ T cells (not recorded which) from PBMCs. The origin of the receptors is a human donor in good health, serving as a control.

The chain links TRBV19 to TRBJ1-6, with a weak D call TRBD1 (5 bases). V lost 5 bases and J lost 16, with 24 bases in between. The germline V gene encodes CDR1 LNHDA and CDR2 SQIVND (reference sequence). The CDR3 covers 15 residues. In DNA form, the CDR3 reads TGTGCCAGTAGTGAATCTAGGCAGGGAAATTACCCGCTCCACTTT. Encoded protein: CASSESRQGNYPLHF.

The chain recombines TRBV5-4 with TRBJ1-6; D is possibly TRBD1 (5 bases). The CDR3 loop spans 15 amino acids. Trimming shortened V by 2 bases and J by 11 bases, and 17 bases separated the two germline ends. Germline CDR1 SGHNT, CDR2 YYREEE (reference sequence). CDR3 coding DNA: TGTGCCAGCAGCTTTAACAGACAGCGATGGGCACCCCTCCACTTT. This gives the protein CASSFNRQRWAPLHF.

This sequence joins TRBV7-4 and TRBJ2-5, with 7 positions matching TRBD1. The length of the CDR3 is 14 residues. V was pared by 5 bases and J by 1 base, with 4 bases of the junction left unmatched. The V gene's germline CDR1 is SGHVT and CDR2 SQSDAQ. CDR3 coding DNA: TGTGCCAGCAGCGTGACAGGGACCCAAGAGACCCAGTACTTC. This sequence encodes CASSVTGTQETQYF. Variable domain in full (rest from reference TRBV7-4 and TRBJ2-5): GAGVSQSPRYKVAKRGRDVALRCDSISGHVTLYWYRQTLGQGSEVLTYSQSDAQRDKSGRPSGRFSAERPERSVSTLKIQRTEQGDSAVYLCASSVTGTQETQYFGPGTRLLVL.

This clonotype was counted many times. The chain joins TRBV12-5 to TRBJ1-1; no clear D. The V gene lost 7 bases and the J gene lost 1 base, with 10 bases spanning the gap. Germline-derived CDR1 and CDR2 are LGHNT and FRNRAP. The CDR3 totals 13 residues. The CDR3 region is CASALDGNTEAFF. The CDR3 bases are TGTGCTAGTGCCTTGGACGGGAACACTGAAGCTTTCTTT.

The chain links TRBV19 to TRBJ1-6; unclear D gene. This CDR3 spans 14 amino acids. Trimming pared 6 bases from V and 11 bases from J, leaving 17 bases between. Per germline, CDR1 LNHDA and CDR2 SQIVND (reference sequence). This CDR3 is CASSTRPLDPPLHF. The CDR3 DNA reads as TGTGCCAGTAGCACCCGACCGTTAGACCCACCCCTCCACTTT.

This clonotype came up many times. The genes are TRBV5-4 and TRBJ2-1; a weak D match, TRBD1 (6 bases). This CDR3 has 13 amino acids. Germline values: CDR1 SGHNT, CDR2 YYREEE (reference sequence). V was clipped by 0 bases and J by 10 bases, with 11 bases between them. CDR3: CASSLEWGREQFF. The CDR3 DNA is TGTGCCAGCAGCTTGGAATGGGGGCGGGAGCAGTTCTTC.

In its sample, this clonotype was seen a few times. The chain couples TRBV18 to TRBJ2-1; the D gene is possibly TRBD2 (6 bases). Germline V CDR1 and CDR2: KGHSH, LQKENI. Trimming left V 4 bases short and J 8 bases short, with 9 bases between. This CDR3 has 12 residues. Written as DNA, the CDR3 is TGTGCCAGCTCACTAGCGGCCCATGAGCAGTTCTTC. Translating gives CASSLAAHEQFF.

Comment on this clonotype: Because the CDR3's place on the DNA is in doubt, the DNA is left out and the CDR3 is given as listed by TCRdb. V gene TRBV29-1 combines with J gene TRBJ2-3. Germline loops: CDR1 SQVTM, CDR2 ANQGSEA. The CDR3 extends over 14 residues, inclusive of both ends. Here the CDR3 reads CSVGAGTSTDTQYF.

V is TRBV5-6 and J is TRBJ2-7, with D possibly called TRBD1 or TRBD2 (6 bases each). From germline, CDR1 is SGHDT and CDR2 YYEEEE. The CDR3 runs 15 residues. Trimming stripped 4 bases from V and 2 bases from J, with 16 bases between. CDR3 DNA sequence: TGTGCCAGCAGCGTACCCCGAGGGGGGACCTACGAGCAGTACTTC. Protein: CASSVPRGGTYEQYF. The full variable domain, rest sourced from reference TRBV5-6 and TRBJ2-7, is DAGVTQSPTHLIKTRGQQVTLRCSPKSGHDTVSWYQQALGQGPQFIFQYYEEEERQRGNFPDRFSGHQFPNYSSELNVNALLLGDSALYLCASSVPRGGTYEQYFGPGTRLTVT.

This chain connects TRBV5-1 to TRBJ1-4; possibly TRBD1 for D (5 bases). The germline gives CDR1 SGHRS, CDR2 YFSETQ. V was cut by 9 bases and J by 10 bases, with 22 bases left in between. This CDR3 comprises 14 residues. Here the CDR3 DNA reads TGCGCCACCGACGACAGACTAGGCTTGGGAAAACTGTTTTTT. Protein sequence: CATDDRLGLGKLFF.

This clonotype was detected a few times. Possible read error: a much larger clone is one base away. The rearrangement links TRBV28 to TRBJ1-2; D is perhaps TRBD1 (5 bases). Per germline, CDR1 MDHEN and CDR2 SYDVKM. The CDR3 sequence is 13 residues long. The CDR3 coding sequence is TGTGCCAGCAGCGGTGGCAGGGACTATAGCTACACCTTC. It specifies CASSGGRDYSYTF.

This clonotype has more than one count but fewer than ten. The CDR3 region has the DNA TGTGCCAGCTCAACCTCAGGCAAGGGCTCTGGGGCCAACGTCCTGACTTTC. Its translation is CASSTSGKGSGANVLTF. This chain joins TRBV18 and TRBJ2-6, with unresolved D. CDR1 and CDR2 (germline): KGHSH, LQKENI. V lost 5 bases and J 0 bases, leaving 14 bases between the germline ends. The CDR3 covers 17 residues. The whole variable domain, remainder taken from reference TRBV18 and TRBJ2-6, is NAGVMQNPRHLVRRRGQEARLRCSPMKGHSHVYWYRQLPEEGLKFMVYLQKENIIDESGMPKERFSAEFPKEGPSILRIQQVVRGDSAAYFCASSTSGKGSGANVLTFGAGSRLTVL.

This chain joins TRBV20-1 and TRBJ1-5; D perhaps matches TRBD1 (6 bases). The germline CDR1 and CDR2 sequences are DFQATT and SNEGSKA (reference sequence). V gave up 3 bases and J gave up 5 bases, with 26 bases separating them. The CDR3 contains 18 residues. The DNA of the CDR3 is TGCAGTGCTAGGACTGGCGGTAGTAGCGGGGGGCCGGATCAGCCCCAGCATTTT. It specifies CSARTGGSSGGPDQPQHF.

This chain connects TRBV5-6 to TRBJ2-7; D unresolved. Germline V gene data show CDR1 as SGHDT and CDR2 as YYEEEE. The CDR3 is 12 residues long. V was trimmed by 3 bases and J by 6 bases, leaving 10 bases between them. Here the CDR3 DNA reads TGTGCCAGCAGCTCCTTGGGCGGCGAGCAGTACTTC. The encoded protein is CASSSLGGEQYF.

This clonotype has a count of ten or more. The chain links TRBV7-2 to TRBJ2-3; 7 nucleotides align to TRBD2. Trimming cost V 2 bases and J 2 bases; bases outside gene matches: 4. CDR1 SGHTA and CDR2 FQGNSA come from the germline V gene. The CDR3 extends over 15 amino acids. Written as DNA, the CDR3 is TGTGCCAGCAGCTTATCACGGGGGGTCACAGATACGCAGTATTTT. Protein: CASSLSRGVTDTQYF.

The gene calls are TRBV12-3 or TRBV12-4 and TRBJ1-6, with D unresolved. The CDR3 runs to 13 residues. Trimming took off 3 bases at V and 13 bases at J, with 13 bases between the two ends. CDR3 bases: TGTGCCAGCAGTTTCAGCCAACTAAGTCCCCTCCACTTT. This translates into CASSFSQLSPLHF.

This clonotype was detected ten times or more. The chain recombines TRBV12-3 or TRBV12-4 with TRBJ2-1; D remains ambiguous. The ends were cut back, 7 bases at V and 8 bases at J, with 9 bases in the middle. This CDR3 has 11 residues. The CDR3 DNA follows: TGTGCCAGCACCTACCTGGATGAGCAGTTCTTC. This gives the protein CASTYLDEQFF.

This clonotype has more than one count but fewer than ten. The chain recombines TRBV7-9 with TRBJ2-7, with D uncertain. Per the germline V gene, CDR1 is SEHNR and CDR2 is FQNEAQ (reference sequence). The CDR3 runs 12 residues. V was clipped by 1 base and J by 6 bases, with 7 bases between them. The CDR3 DNA reads as TGTGCCAGCAGCTTAGTACCGGGCGAGCAGTACTTC. The encoded protein is CASSLVPGEQYF. The complete variable domain, with remaining parts taken from reference TRBV7-9 and TRBJ2-7, reads DTGVSQNPRHKITKRGQNVTFRCDPISEHNRLYWYRQTLGQGPEFLTYFQNEAQLEKSRLLSDRFSAERPKGSFSTLEIQRTEQGDSAMYLCASSLVPGEQYFGPGTRLTVT.

In its sample, this clonotype was seen once. A much larger clone is a single base away; this may be a read error. This chain uses TRBV3-1 with TRBJ1-1; TRBD1 agrees at 8 bases. CDR1 and CDR2 from the germline V gene are LGHDT and YNNKEL (reference sequence). This CDR3 is built from 14 residues. CDR3 nucleotide sequence: TGTGCCAGCGGCCAAGCAGACAGGGGCACTGAAGCTTTCTTT. Translating it yields CASGQADRGTEAFF.